This T cell receptor (beta chain) was sequenced in a study of cytomegalovirus exposure and HLA in healthy donors. Whole-study findings and limits: Most of the TCR beta V segments (in an earlier analysis) were productive either about 87% or about 30% of the time.

The primer mix had 60 Vbeta and 13 Jbeta primers. Assay: immunoSEQ multiplex PCR; the TCRdb copy retains only in-frame clones and omits some. This sample has 130,000 or so clones; around 80% occur once, and the top ten carry roughly 2.1%. Trimming removed 6 bases from V and 0 bases from J; junction bases left unmatched: 20. Germline values: CDR1 SGHVS, CDR2 FNYEAQ. The CDR3 is 21 amino acids. Worth noting for this clone: Its antigen remains unknown.

This chain joins TRBV7-6 and TRBJ1-5; 10 nucleotides agree with TRBD1. This TCR was sampled from a woman aged 40 to 55 in good health and CMV-seronegative. Sequenced sample: PBMCs. Written as DNA, the CDR3 is TGTGCCAGCAGGAGGCCGCCCGCCCGACAGGGGGCGAAATATAGCAATCAGCCCCAGCATTTT. Translated: CASRRPPARQGAKYSNQPQHF. Complete variable domain (other parts from reference TRBV7-6 and TRBJ1-5): GAGVSQSPRYKVTKRGQDVALRCDPISGHVSLYWYRQALGQGPEFLTYFNYEAQQDKSGLPNDRFSAERPEGSISTLTIQRTEQRDSAMYRCASRRPPARQGAKYSNQPQHFGDGTRLSIL.